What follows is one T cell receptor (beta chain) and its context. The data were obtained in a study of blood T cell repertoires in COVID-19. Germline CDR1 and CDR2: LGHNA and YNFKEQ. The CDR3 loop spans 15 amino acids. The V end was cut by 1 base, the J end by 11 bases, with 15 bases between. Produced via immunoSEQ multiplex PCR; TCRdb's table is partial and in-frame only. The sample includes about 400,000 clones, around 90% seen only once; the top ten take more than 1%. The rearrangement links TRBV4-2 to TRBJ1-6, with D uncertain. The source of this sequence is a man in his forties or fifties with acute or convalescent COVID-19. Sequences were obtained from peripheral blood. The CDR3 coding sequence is TGTGCCAGCAGCCAAGCCAGTGGAACTACGGCACCCCTCCACTTT. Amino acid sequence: CASSQASGTTAPLHF.